Included here is one T cell receptor (beta chain) sequence, with context. The antigen remains unidentified. The CDR3 runs to 14 residues. V dropped 11 bases and J dropped 2 bases, with 18 bases sitting between them. Germline V gene sequence: CDR1 SEHNR, CDR2 FQNEAQ (reference sequence). Expressed TCRB transcripts were sequenced, since all the RNA that had been isolated was reverse transcribed. Libraries were prepared by immunoSEQ multiplex PCR; TCRdb keeps only in-frame clonotypes and omits some of them. The sample includes under 900,000 clones, roughly 15% of them seen just once. The data are from a study of beta chain features in type 1 diabetes. Study-wide context: No patient-donor differences in age, gender, total cells or subset yield.

Study-wide results and limits: A cDNA-based sequencing approach could over-represent cells with high TCR expression.

The TCR originated in a woman in her late teens or twenties in good health. Sequencing was done on a sample of naive CD4+ T cells from blood. The chain links TRBV7-9 to TRBJ2-5, with D possibly being TRBD2 (7 bases). The CDR3 bases are TGTGCCGGGGGGGCAGCTGATTCGCAAGAGACCCAGTACTTC. Translating it yields CAGGAADSQETQYF.